These T cell receptor beta chains were read from a single sample in a study of blood T cell repertoires in COVID-19. Measured with immunoSEQ multiplex PCR; TCRdb has only the in-frame clones, and not every one. The table has hundreds of thousands of clones, about nine tenths seen once. Material: peripheral blood. The receptors stem from a woman aged 70 to 79 with COVID-19, enrolled during active disease. The CDR3 runs from the conserved cysteine through the conserved F or W. The D gene is left open where the match is weak. Rows may omit the clone size; those that give it use once, few, many or a size class.

D,J,V,size,CDR3,DNA
TRBD1,TRBJ2-7,TRBV13,.,CASSPGQGAIEQYF,TGTGCCAGCAGCCCGGGACAGGGGGCGATCGAGCAGTACTTC
TRBD1,TRBJ1-2,TRBV9,.,CASSALTGGGNGYTF,TGTGCCAGCAGCGCCCTGACAGGGGGTGGGAATGGCTACACCTTC
TRBD2,TRBJ2-5,TRBV5-5,.,CASSLLAGGPARETQYF,TGTGCCAGCAGCTTACTAGCGGGGGGCCCCGCGCGGGAGACCCAGTACTTC
TRBD1,TRBJ2-5,TRBV5-1,.,CASSGGQGVRETQYF,TGCGCCAGCAGCGGCGGACAGGGGGTACGAGAGACCCAGTACTTC
TRBD2,TRBJ2-1,TRBV24-1,.,CATSTSGGYNEQFF,TGTGCCACCAGTACTAGCGGGGGTTACAATGAGCAGTTCTTC
TRBD1,TRBJ1-2,TRBV18,.,CASSPTGSGYTF,TGTGCCAGCTCACCGACAGGGAGCGGCTACACCTTC
TRBD2,TRBJ2-2,TRBV2,.,CASWGLEDSTGELFF,TGTGCCAGCTGGGGACTAGAGGATTCCACCGGGGAGCTGTTTTTT
.,TRBJ1-4,TRBV19,.,CASRGADSEKLFF,TGTGCCAGTCGAGGAGCTGACAGTGAAAAACTGTTTTTT
.,TRBJ1-2,TRBV2,.,CASSYREGYGYTF,TGTGCCAGCAGTTACAGGGAGGGCTATGGCTACACCTTC
.,TRBJ2-2,TRBV30,.,CAHNPGTGELFF,TGTGCCCATAACCCAGGGACCGGGGAGCTGTTTTTT
.,TRBJ1-2,TRBV9,.,CASTGPGGPYYGYTF,TGTGCCAGCACCGGTCCGGGGGGGCCATACTATGGCTACACCTTC
TRBD1,TRBJ1-6,TRBV27,.,CASSLFPPGGNSPLHF,TGTGCCAGCAGTTTATTTCCTCCAGGGGGAAATTCACCCCTCCACTTT
TRBD1,TRBJ1-1,TRBV18,.,CASSPGQTRNTEAFF,TGTGCCAGCTCGCCGGGACAGACAAGAAACACTGAAGCTTTCTTT
TRBD1,TRBJ2-1,TRBV5-1,.,CASSLERTGTLNEQFF,TGCGCCAGCAGCTTGGAGAGGACAGGGACCCTCAATGAGCAGTTCTTC
.,TRBJ1-3,TRBV28,.,CASSQRGGRSGNTIYF,TGTGCCAGCAGTCAGCGGGGAGGTCGATCTGGAAACACCATATATTTT
TRBD2,TRBJ2-1,TRBV5-1,.,CASSLPNWTSGSYNEQFF,TGCGCCAGCAGCTTGCCCAATTGGACTAGCGGCTCCTACAATGAGCAGTTCTTC
.,TRBJ1-6,TRBV27,.,CASAGQDNSPLHF,TGTGCCAGCGCAGGGCAGGATAATTCACCCCTCCACTTT
TRBD2,TRBJ2-5,TRBV15,once,CATAAGVLQETQYF,TGTGCCACCGCAGCGGGGGTCCTCCAAGAGACCCAGTACTTC
TRBD1,TRBJ2-7,TRBV18,.,CASSSPIGTGSYEQYF,TGTGCCAGCTCATCACCCATCGGGACAGGTTCCTACGAGCAGTACTTC
.,TRBJ1-1,TRBV27,.,CASSWGTGGTEAFF,TGTGCCAGCAGTTGGGGGACGGGAGGGACTGAAGCTTTCTTT
TRBD1,TRBJ1-2,TRBV10-3,.,CAISPGTGGVLEDGYTF,TGTGCCATCAGTCCCGGGACAGGGGGGGTTTTGGAGGATGGCTACACCTTC
TRBD2,TRBJ2-1,TRBV5-4,.,CASAPTGAGGHNEQFF,TGTGCCAGCGCACCAACAGGTGCGGGGGGGCATAATGAGCAGTTCTTC
.,TRBJ1-1,TRBV6-5,once,CASSYSPGGRDTEAFF,TGTGCCAGCAGTTACTCGCCGGGGGGGCGGGACACTGAAGCTTTCTTT
TRBD2,TRBJ2-7,TRBV27,.,CASNQLAGNPPYEQYF,TGTGCCAGCAATCAGCTAGCGGGGAATCCACCTTACGAGCAGTACTTC
TRBD1,TRBJ1-5,TRBV2,.,CASRQGGNQPQHF,TGTGCCAGCCGACAGGGGGGCAATCAGCCCCAGCATTTT
.,TRBJ2-2,TRBV4-1,.,CASSQIRSDGELFF,TGCGCCAGCAGCCAAATCCGGAGCGACGGGGAGCTGTTTTTT
TRBD1,TRBJ1-4,TRBV15,.,CATSREGQGTTNEKLFF,TGTGCCACCAGCAGAGAGGGACAGGGGACAACTAATGAAAAACTGTTTTTT
.,TRBJ1-5,TRBV2,.,CASSEGGGKQPQHF,TGTGCCAGCAGTGAAGGTGGGGGCAAGCAGCCCCAGCATTTT
.,TRBJ2-6,TRBV24-1,few,CATSGRANVLTF,TGTGCCACCAGCGGGAGGGCCAACGTCCTGACTTTC
.,TRBJ1-3,TRBV12-5,.,CASAPGLSGNTIYF,TGTGCTAGTGCCCCGGGTCTTTCTGGAAACACCATATATTTT
.,TRBJ1-6,TRBV3-1/TRBV3-2,.,CASSPGQQGGWSPLHF,TGTGCCAGCAGCCCCGGTCAGCAGGGAGGATGGTCACCCCTCCACTTT
TRBD2,TRBJ2-3,TRBV4-1,.,CASSHLLAGGTDTQYF,TGCGCCAGCAGCCACTTACTAGCGGGGGGGACAGATACGCAGTATTTT
TRBD2,TRBJ2-1,TRBV19,.,CASSISGGPSNEQFF,TGTGCCAGTAGTATAAGCGGGGGGCCTTCCAATGAGCAGTTCTTC
.,TRBJ2-6,TRBV19,.,CASIKGERRSGANVLTF,TGTGCCAGTATCAAAGGGGAACGGCGCTCTGGGGCCAACGTCCTGACTTTC
.,TRBJ1-3,TRBV7-2,.,CASSFSGNTIYF,TGTGCCAGCAGCTTTAGCGGAAACACCATATATTTT
.,TRBJ2-1,TRBV4-3,.,CASSQDRQKNEQFF,TGCGCCAGCAGCCAAGATCGTCAGAAGAATGAGCAGTTCTTC
.,TRBJ2-5,TRBV24-1,.,CATSDAGRETQYF,TGTGCCACCAGTGATGCGGGCCGGGAGACCCAGTACTTC
.,TRBJ1-5,TRBV28,once,CASGPGNQPQHF,TGTGCCAGCGGGCCCGGCAATCAGCCCCAGCATTTT
.,TRBJ1-2,TRBV30,.,CAWQGVPYGYTF,TGTGCCTGGCAGGGTGTCCCCTATGGCTACACCTTC
.,TRBJ1-3,TRBV3-1/TRBV3-2,.,CASSPGTSGNTIYF,TGTGCCAGCAGCCCCGGGACATCAGGAAACACCATATATTTT
.,TRBJ2-3,TRBV30,once,CAWSVGLGDTQYF,TGTGCCTGGAGTGTAGGATTGGGCGATACGCAGTATTTT